The T cell receptor (beta chain) described here comes from a study of blood T cell repertoires in COVID-19. The V end was cut by 1 base, the J end by 15 bases, with 10 bases between. Looked up from germline, CDR1 is LNHDA and CDR2 is SQIVND (reference sequence). There are 11 residues in the CDR3. The table came from immunoSEQ multiplex PCR; TCRdb's copy has only in-frame clones and leaves some out. This table holds about 220,000 clones, 75% to 90% found once. This clone appeared a few times. The specimen sequenced was peripheral blood. The J gene is TRBJ2-1, the V gene TRBV19; the D gene is possibly TRBD1 (5 bases). This TCR was sampled from a woman in her seventies with COVID-19, enrolled during active disease. CDR3 nucleotide sequence: TGTGCCAGTAGTATAGTTGACAGACGGTTCTTC. Its translation is CASSIVDRRFF.